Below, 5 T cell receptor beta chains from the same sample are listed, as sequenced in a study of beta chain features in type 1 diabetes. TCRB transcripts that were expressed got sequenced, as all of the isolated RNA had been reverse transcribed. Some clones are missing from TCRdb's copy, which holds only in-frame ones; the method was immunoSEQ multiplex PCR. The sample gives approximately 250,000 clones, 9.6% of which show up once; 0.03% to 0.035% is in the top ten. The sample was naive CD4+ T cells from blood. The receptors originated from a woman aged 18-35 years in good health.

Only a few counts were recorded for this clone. As DNA, the CDR3 is TGTGCCAGTAGTATCACCGGGACAGGGGAGAGGCAGCCCCAGCATTTT. This encodes CASSITGTGERQPQHF. V and J are TRBV19 and TRBJ1-5, with TRBD1 matching 10 bases. This CDR3 comprises 16 residues. Looked up from germline, CDR1 is LNHDA and CDR2 is SQIVND (reference sequence). Germline trimming cut 3 bases from V and 7 bases from J; bases unmatched to any gene: 9.

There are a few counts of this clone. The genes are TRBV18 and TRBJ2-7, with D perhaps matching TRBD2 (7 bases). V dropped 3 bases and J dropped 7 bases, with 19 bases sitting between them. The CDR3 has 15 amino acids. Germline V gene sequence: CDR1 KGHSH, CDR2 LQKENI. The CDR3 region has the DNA TGTGCCAGCTCACCTTTAGCCGCGGGGGCAGAAGAGCAGTACTTC. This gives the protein CASSPLAAGAEEQYF.

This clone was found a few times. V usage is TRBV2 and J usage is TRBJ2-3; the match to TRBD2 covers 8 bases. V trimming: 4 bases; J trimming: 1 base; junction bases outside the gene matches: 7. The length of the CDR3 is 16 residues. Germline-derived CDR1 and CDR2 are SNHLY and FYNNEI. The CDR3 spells CASSGGSGSGTDTQYF. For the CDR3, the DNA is TGTGCCAGCAGTGGGGGGAGCGGGAGCGGCACAGATACGCAGTATTTT.

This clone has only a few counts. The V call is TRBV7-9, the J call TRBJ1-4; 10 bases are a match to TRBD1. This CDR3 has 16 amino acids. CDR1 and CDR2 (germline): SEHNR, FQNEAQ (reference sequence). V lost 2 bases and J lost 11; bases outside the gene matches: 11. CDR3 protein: CASSLPPGQGTLKLFF. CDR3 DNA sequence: TGTGCCAGCAGCTTACCGCCGGGACAGGGGACTCTCAAACTGTTTTTT.

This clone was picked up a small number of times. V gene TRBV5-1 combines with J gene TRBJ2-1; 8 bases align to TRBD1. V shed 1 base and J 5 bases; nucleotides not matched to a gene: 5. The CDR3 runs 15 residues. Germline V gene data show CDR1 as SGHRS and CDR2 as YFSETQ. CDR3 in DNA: TGCGCCAGCAGCTTGCTTCGGGACAGGAACAATGAGCAGTTCTTC. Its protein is CASSLLRDRNNEQFF.